A single TCR beta chain is shown here with its context. MiXCR, run by TCRdb on the RT-PCR reads, gives a single entry per CDR3 protein. The sample consists of more than 550,000 distinct CDR3 sequences, approximately 15% of them appearing once. Germline assignment: CDR1 LGHDT and CDR2 YNNKEL (reference sequence). The CDR3 extends over 17 amino acids. V was cut by 4 bases and J by 0 bases, with 16 bases left in between. The chain couples TRBV3-1 to TRBJ1-3, with D hard to call. The sequencing sample was made of memory CD4+ T cells from blood. This TCR was recovered from a female donor in good health, serving as a healthy control. CDR3 nucleotides: TGTGCCAGCAGCCCGGGGAACTCGGGCCTCTCTGGAAACACCATATATTTT. This gives the protein CASSPGNSGLSGNTIYF.